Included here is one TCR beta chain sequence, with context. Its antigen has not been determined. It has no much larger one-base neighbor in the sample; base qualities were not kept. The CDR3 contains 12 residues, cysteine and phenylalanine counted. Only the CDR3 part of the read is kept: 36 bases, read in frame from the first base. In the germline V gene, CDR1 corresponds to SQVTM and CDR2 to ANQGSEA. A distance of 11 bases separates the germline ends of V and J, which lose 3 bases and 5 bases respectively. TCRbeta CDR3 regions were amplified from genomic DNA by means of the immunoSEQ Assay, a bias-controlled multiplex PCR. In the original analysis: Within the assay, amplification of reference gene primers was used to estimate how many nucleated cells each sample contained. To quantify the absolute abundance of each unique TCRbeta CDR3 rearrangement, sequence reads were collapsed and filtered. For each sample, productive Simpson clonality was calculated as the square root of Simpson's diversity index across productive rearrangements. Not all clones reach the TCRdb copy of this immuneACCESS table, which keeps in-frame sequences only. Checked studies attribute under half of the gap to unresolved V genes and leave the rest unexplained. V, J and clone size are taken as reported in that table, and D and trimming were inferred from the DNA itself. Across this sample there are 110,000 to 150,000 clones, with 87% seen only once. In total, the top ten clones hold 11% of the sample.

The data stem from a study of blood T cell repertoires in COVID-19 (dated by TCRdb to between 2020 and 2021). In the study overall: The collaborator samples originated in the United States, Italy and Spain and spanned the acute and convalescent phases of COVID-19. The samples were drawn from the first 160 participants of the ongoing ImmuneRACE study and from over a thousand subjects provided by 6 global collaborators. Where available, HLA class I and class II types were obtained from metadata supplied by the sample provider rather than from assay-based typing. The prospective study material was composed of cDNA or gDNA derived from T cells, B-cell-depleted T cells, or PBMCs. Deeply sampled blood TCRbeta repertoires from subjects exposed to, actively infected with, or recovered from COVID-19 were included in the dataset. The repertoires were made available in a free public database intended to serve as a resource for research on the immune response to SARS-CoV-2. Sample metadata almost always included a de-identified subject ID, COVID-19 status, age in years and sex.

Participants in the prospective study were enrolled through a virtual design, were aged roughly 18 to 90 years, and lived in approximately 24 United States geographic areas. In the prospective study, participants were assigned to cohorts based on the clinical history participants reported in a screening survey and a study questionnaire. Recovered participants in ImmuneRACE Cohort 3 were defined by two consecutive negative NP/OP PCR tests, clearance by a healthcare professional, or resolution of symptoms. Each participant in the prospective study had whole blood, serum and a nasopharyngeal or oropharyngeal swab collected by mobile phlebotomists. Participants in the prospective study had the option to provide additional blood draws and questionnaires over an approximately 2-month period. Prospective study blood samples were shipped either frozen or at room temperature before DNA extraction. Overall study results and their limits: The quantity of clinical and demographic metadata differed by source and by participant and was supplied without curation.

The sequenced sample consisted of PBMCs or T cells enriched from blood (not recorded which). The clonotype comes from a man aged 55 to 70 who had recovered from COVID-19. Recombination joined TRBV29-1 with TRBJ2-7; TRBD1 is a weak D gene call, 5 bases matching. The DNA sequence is TGCAGCGTTGACTGGCAGGGTAACGAGCAGTACTTC. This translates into CSVDWQGNEQYF.